The entry below describes one T cell receptor beta chain. The antigen remains undetermined. This record belongs to a study of cytomegalovirus exposure and HLA in healthy donors. Use of 60 Vbeta and 13 Jbeta primers characterized the PCR. Some clones are missing from TCRdb's copy, which holds only in-frame ones; the method was immunoSEQ multiplex PCR. Of some 180,000 clones in the sample, about 9% were seen once. Study outcomes and limitations: A prior analysis recorded that most TCR beta V segments were productive about 90% or about 30% of the time.

The length of the CDR3 is 14 residues. CDR1 is SEHNR and CDR2 is FQNEAQ in the germline V gene (reference sequence). V lost 1 base to trimming and J lost 4 bases, with 10 bases between them. Sequencing was performed on PBMCs. The V call is TRBV7-9, the J call TRBJ1-2, with D unclear. The sequence derives from a woman aged 25 to 45 in good health and CMV-seropositive. The CDR3 DNA sequence: TGTGCCAGCAGCTTAGGAGGGCGGTCCTATGGCTACACCTTC. Amino acids: CASSLGGRSYGYTF.